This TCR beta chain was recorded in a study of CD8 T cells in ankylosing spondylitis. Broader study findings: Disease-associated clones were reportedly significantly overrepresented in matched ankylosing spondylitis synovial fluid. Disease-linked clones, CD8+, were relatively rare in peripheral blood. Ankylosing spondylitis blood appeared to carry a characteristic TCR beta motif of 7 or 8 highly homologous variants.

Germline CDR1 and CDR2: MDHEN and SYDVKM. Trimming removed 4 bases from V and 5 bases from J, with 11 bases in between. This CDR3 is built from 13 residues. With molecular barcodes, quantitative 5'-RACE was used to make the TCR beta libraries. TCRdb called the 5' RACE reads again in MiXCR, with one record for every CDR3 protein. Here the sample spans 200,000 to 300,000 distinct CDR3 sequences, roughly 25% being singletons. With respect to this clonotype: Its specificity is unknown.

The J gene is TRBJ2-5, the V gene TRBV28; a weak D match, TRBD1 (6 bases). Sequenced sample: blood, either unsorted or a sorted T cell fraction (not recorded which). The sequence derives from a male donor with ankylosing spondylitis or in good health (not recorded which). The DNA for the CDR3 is TGTGCCAGCAGTTACCCCCAGGGGGAGACCCAGTACTTC. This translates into CASSYPQGETQYF.